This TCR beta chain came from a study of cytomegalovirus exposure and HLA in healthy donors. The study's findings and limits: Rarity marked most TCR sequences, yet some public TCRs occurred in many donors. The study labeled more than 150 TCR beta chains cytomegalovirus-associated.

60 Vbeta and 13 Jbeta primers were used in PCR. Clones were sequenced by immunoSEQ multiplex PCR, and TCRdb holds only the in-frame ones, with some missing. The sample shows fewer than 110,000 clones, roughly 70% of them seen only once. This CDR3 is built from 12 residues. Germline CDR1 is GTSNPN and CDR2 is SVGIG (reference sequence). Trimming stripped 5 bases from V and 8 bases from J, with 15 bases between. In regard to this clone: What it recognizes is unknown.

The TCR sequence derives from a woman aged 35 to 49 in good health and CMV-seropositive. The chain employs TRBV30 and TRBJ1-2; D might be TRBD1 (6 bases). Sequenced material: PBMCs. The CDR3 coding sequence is TGTGCCTGGCGTTTGTTCACAGGGGGCTACACCTTC. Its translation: CAWRLFTGGYTF.